This T cell receptor beta chain was documented in a study of TIL therapy for anti-PD-1-resistant metastatic lung cancer. About the study: A handful of tumors were EGFR-mutant and two were ALK-rearranged. Tumors carried a median roughly 1.5 non-synonymous mutations per megabase.

The libraries were made with immunoSEQ v3. TCRdb keeps only in-frame clones here, not all; method: immunoSEQ multiplex PCR. The profile shows fewer than 65,000 clones, about 81% of them singletons. Time point reported: pre-treatment sample, taken before nivolumab and TIL therapy. The CDR3 sequence is 16 residues long. Deletions cut 5 bases from V and 6 bases from J, with 19 bases between. The germline V gene has CDR1 SGHTA and CDR2 FQGNSA. This clone came up once. The origin of this receptor is a person aged 25 to 80 with non-small cell lung cancer. The J gene is TRBJ2-2, the V gene TRBV7-2; D is ambiguous. The source material was blood, sampled at baseline. In DNA form, the CDR3 reads TGTGCCAGCAGCGCCCCGGGTTCTCCACAGCCCGGGGAGCTGTTTTTT. This encodes CASSAPGSPQPGELFF.